This TCR beta chain was recovered during a study of regulatory and conventional T cells in RAG deficiency (TCRdb year 2017). Study-wide context: To compare the diversity and composition of the repertoires of Treg, conventional CD4+ and CD8+ T cells between RAG-deficient patients and healthy controls, the study applied high-throughput TCR beta sequencing.

Note on this clone: The antigen it recognizes is unknown. Qualities for individual bases were not recorded, and no much larger clone is one base off.

Before genomic DNA extraction, conventional CD4+ T cells were purified from blood as CD25-low CD127-high cells. Fewer than ten healthy control donors served as the comparison group for repertoire analyses. Library prep was done by the immunoSEQ multiplex PCR assay. Genomic DNA from the sorted T-cell subsets was used to amplify and sequence rearranged TCR beta chain products. The study's processing was this. Shannon entropy and Simpson indices were used to measure the diversity of productive TCR beta rearrangements in each repertoire. Clonal expansion was assessed by the summed frequency of the 100 most abundant productive TCR beta clonotypes among total reads. The TRB repertoires were evaluated with a self-reactivity index based on amino acid usage at CDR3beta positions 6 and 7. Two-way ANOVA was used for repertoire analyses, while Student t or Mann-Whitney tests were used for flow cytometric analyses. In its TCRdb copy, this immuneACCESS table keeps in-frame sequences only and misses some clones. Where compared with another copy, unresolved V genes explain less than half of these, and the others have no known cause. V and J calls and clone size come straight from that table; D and trimming were deduced from the DNA. Across this sample there are roughly 30,000 clones, with about 96% seen only once. The ten most abundant clones make up roughly 0.35% of the sample.

General findings and caveats noted by the study authors: Markedly lower Shannon entropy and higher Simpson indices were observed in RAG-deficient patients than in control T-cell subpopulations. Some T-cell subset analyses were not performed for some subjects. The CD25-high CD127-low cells sorted from Omenn syndrome patients may be peripherally activated cells rather than true Treg cells. Compared with controls, Omenn syndrome and CID/AS patients had approximately 92-fold fewer unique TCR beta sequences in Treg cells, but only approximately 10-fold fewer in the other subsets. Shorter CDR3 lengths were found in all patient T-cell subsets, and >85% Treg-Tconv repertoire overlap at nucleotide and amino acid level was observed in Omenn syndrome patients.

The CDR3 runs 15 amino acids, cysteine and phenylalanine included. Kept here is only the CDR3 DNA, which spans 45 bases and is read in frame from base 1. According to the germline V gene, CDR1 reads SGHTA and CDR2 reads FQGNSA. The V and J ends are trimmed by 4 bases and 4 bases, leaving 16 bases between them. This sample was also put to use in a study of regulatory T cells. According to the second study: In the multiplex PCR, 52 forward TRBV primers and 13 reverse TRBJ primers were used, and assay-based and computational corrections were applied for amplification bias. Restricted unique TRB V-J pairs and skewed V and J gene usage were observed in patient repertoires, most markedly in regulatory T cells. T-cell receptor beta repertoires of sorted regulatory, conventional CD4+ and CD8+ T cells were compared between CD3G-deficient patients and healthy controls. Ficoll density separation was used to isolate peripheral blood mononuclear cells. Rearranged TRB loci were amplified from genomic DNA by multiplex PCR within the immunoSEQ assay. Sequencing of the TRB amplicons was done on an Illumina HiSeq platform. Custom algorithms error-filtered the raw sequences and aligned them to reference gene sequences, after which the immunoSEQ online tools were used for analysis. The frequencies of productive and nonproductive TRB rearrangements were evaluated among unique sequences as well as among total sequences. For group comparisons, t tests, Mann-Whitney tests or two-way ANOVA were performed in Prism software.

The rearranged segments are TRBV7-2 and TRBJ1-2; the best D guess is TRBD1, with 5 bases matching. The specimen sequenced was CD25- CD4+ T cells sorted from blood. This clonotype originated in a human donor in good health. The nucleotides are TGTGCCAGCAGCTCATATTTGACAGAAAGCTATGGCTACACCTTC. Translation gives CASSSYLTESYGYTF.